The 25 T cell receptor beta chains reported below all come from one sample, sequenced in a study of blood T cell repertoires in COVID-19. TCRdb keeps only in-frame clones here, not all; method: immunoSEQ multiplex PCR. The sample has around 300,000 clones; 90% are singletons. Sequencing was carried out using peripheral blood. The receptors shown here come from a middle-aged woman with acute or convalescent COVID-19.

This clone was counted once. V is TRBV19 and J is TRBJ2-3; 8 nucleotides agree with TRBD1. The V gene end was trimmed by 6 bases and the J gene end by 15 bases; junction bases not matched to a gene: 5. The CDR3 length is 10 residues. Germline CDR1 reads LNHDA; CDR2 reads SQIVND (reference sequence). CDR3 sequence (DNA): TGTGCCAGTAGCGGACAGGGCGAATATTTT. It translates to CASSGQGEYF. The full variable domain, its missing parts supplied by reference TRBV19 and TRBJ2-3, is DGGITQSPKYLFRKEGQNVTLSCEQNLNHDAMYWYRQDPGQGLRLIYYSQIVNDFQKGDIAEGYSVSREKKESFPLTVTSAQKNPTAFYLCASSGQGEYFGPGTRLTVL.

The V gene is TRBV6-1, the J gene TRBJ1-5, with D unresolved. From germline, CDR1 is MNHNS and CDR2 SASEGT. V dropped 2 bases and J dropped 0 bases, with 11 bases sitting between them. The length of the CDR3 is 16 residues. The CDR3 nucleotides read TGTGCCAGCAGTGAACATGGAGTAAATAGCAATCAGCCCCAGCATTTT. This gives the protein CASSEHGVNSNQPQHF.

V is TRBV6-5 and J is TRBJ1-5, with no clear D. The V gene lost 6 bases and the J gene lost 2 bases, with 14 bases spanning the gap. Germline CDR1 MNHEY, CDR2 SVGAGI. The CDR3 totals 15 residues. CDR3 in amino acids: CASSEVWLGNQPQHF. The CDR3 region has the DNA TGTGCCAGCAGCGAGGTGTGGTTGGGCAATCAGCCCCAGCATTTT.

The chain joins TRBV30 to TRBJ2-1; 7 bases line up with TRBD2. Germline CDR1 GTSNPN, CDR2 SVGIG (reference sequence). V was pared by 4 bases and J by 3 bases, with 15 bases of the junction left unmatched. The CDR3 runs to 17 residues. This CDR3 is CAWTKGERDYLYNEQFF. The CDR3 DNA reads TGTGCCTGGACGAAAGGAGAGCGGGACTATCTCTACAATGAGCAGTTCTTC.

The V gene is TRBV18, the J gene TRBJ2-6; TRBD1 might be the D (5 bases). The germline V gene has CDR1 KGHSH and CDR2 LQKENI. There are 18 residues in the CDR3. Trimming shortened V by 2 bases and J by 0 bases, and 14 bases separated the two germline ends. The CDR3 reads CASSPVQAYNSGANVLTF. CDR3 sequence (DNA): TGTGCCAGCTCACCAGTACAGGCCTACAACTCTGGGGCCAACGTCCTGACTTTC.

This clone was recorded a few times. The V call is TRBV11-2, the J call TRBJ1-1, with D perhaps matching TRBD1 (6 bases). Germline CDR1 is SGHAT and CDR2 is FQNNGV. V was clipped by 4 bases and J by 8 bases, with 23 bases between them. This CDR3 is 16 amino acids long. CDR3 sequence reads: CASSYYDPDSGVEAFF. The CDR3 DNA is TGTGCCAGCAGCTATTACGACCCGGACAGTGGTGTAGAAGCTTTCTTT. Full variable domain (remainder filled in from reference TRBV11-2 and TRBJ1-1): EAGVAQSPRYKIIEKRQSVAFWCNPISGHATLYWYQQILGQGPKLLIQFQNNGVVDDSQLPKDRFSAERLKGVDSTLKIQPAKLEDSAVYLCASSYYDPDSGVEAFFGQGTRLTVV.

This sequence joins TRBV2 and TRBJ2-2; D perhaps matches TRBD1 (6 bases). The V and J ends lost 8 bases and 7 bases respectively, with 20 bases between them. The germline CDR1 and CDR2 sequences are SNHLY and FYNNEI. The CDR3 is 15 residues long. This CDR3 is CASSRFRGQHGELFF. CDR3 nucleotide sequence: TGTGCCAGCTCTAGGTTCAGGGGTCAACACGGGGAGCTGTTTTTT.

This clone has a handful of counts. The rearrangement joins TRBV30 to TRBJ1-5, with D hard to call. This CDR3 is built from 14 residues. CDR1 is GTSNPN and CDR2 is SVGIG in the germline V gene (reference sequence). V lost 1 base and J lost 2, with 9 bases in between. In DNA, the CDR3 is TGTGCCTGGAGTGGACTGTTAGGCAATCAGCCCCAGCATTTT. Protein: CAWSGLLGNQPQHF.

The table lists this clone with a count of one. The V gene is TRBV5-5, the J gene TRBJ2-1, with unresolved D. Trimming stripped 0 bases from V and 7 bases from J, with 17 bases between. CDR1 is SGHKS, CDR2 YYEKEE, per germline (reference sequence). There are 16 residues in the CDR3. CDR3 nucleotide sequence: TGTGCCAGCAGCTTGGTAGGCAGGCCCTCCAGGAATGAGCAGTTCTTC. The encoded protein is CASSLVGRPSRNEQFF. The complete variable domain, with remaining parts taken from reference TRBV5-5 and TRBJ2-1, reads DAGVTQSPTHLIKTRGQQVTLRCSPISGHKSVSWYQQVLGQGPQFIFQYYEKEERGRGNFPDRFSARQFPNYSSELNVNALLLGDSALYLCASSLVGRPSRNEQFFGPGTRLTVL.

This chain links TRBV25-1 with TRBJ1-1; possibly TRBD1 for D (6 bases). The CDR3 sequence is 13 residues long. The germline CDR1 and CDR2 sequences are MGHDK and SYGVNS. V lost 5 bases, J lost 4 bases, and 11 bases lay in between. The CDR3 DNA follows: TGTGCCAGCAGTTTTCAGGGGCTCACTGAAGCTTTCTTT. Translated: CASSFQGLTEAFF.

This clone was found a few times. This chain uses TRBV9 with TRBJ1-2; the D gene is possibly TRBD1 (6 bases). The germline V gene has CDR1 SGDLS and CDR2 YYNGEE. This CDR3 comprises 16 residues. V shed 2 bases and J shed 1 base, with 15 bases lying between them. This chain's CDR3 is CASSVGPRGNNYGYTF. The CDR3 nucleotides are TGTGCCAGCAGCGTTGGTCCCAGGGGCAATAACTATGGCTACACCTTC.

The genes are TRBV19 and TRBJ2-1; D gene unclear. V was trimmed by 3 bases and J by 7 bases, leaving 13 bases between them. Germline V gene sequence: CDR1 LNHDA, CDR2 SQIVND (reference sequence). The CDR3 is 14 residues long. This chain's CDR3 is CASSIDGFMNEQFF. The CDR3 bases are TGTGCCAGTAGTATTGACGGGTTTATGAATGAGCAGTTCTTC.

The J gene is TRBJ1-6, the V gene TRBV21-1; the table's D call of TRBD1 was not tested on the DNA. TRBV21-1 is a pseudogene segment. The CDR3 consists of 13 residues. This chain's CDR3 is CATNRGARSPLHF. DNA of the CDR3: TGTGCCACCAACAGGGGTGCTAGATCACCCCTCCACTTT.

J is TRBJ1-2 and V is TRBV5-1; D is unclear. CDR1 SGHRS and CDR2 YFSETQ come from the germline V gene. V lost 3 bases to trimming and J lost 4 bases, with 16 bases between them. The CDR3 has 15 residues. The CDR3 nucleotides read TGCGCCAGCAGCTATCAGGCAGGTCAGCCCTATGGCTACACCTTC. Protein product: CASSYQAGQPYGYTF.

The rearrangement links TRBV10-1 to TRBJ1-1; possible D gene TRBD1, 5 bases. With 8 bases removed from V and 10 bases from J, the gap between germline ends came to 17 bases. Germline CDR1 and CDR2: WNHNN and SYGVQD (reference sequence). This CDR3 contains 12 residues. DNA of the CDR3: TGCGCCAGCGAGTCAAGCGGAGGGGTAGCTTTCTTT. Encoded protein: CASESSGGVAFF.

The J gene is TRBJ2-7, the V gene TRBV21-1; the D segment call TRBD2 is taken from the table without a DNA check. TRBV21-1 represents a pseudogene. The CDR3 runs to 20 residues. The CDR3 spells CASSKDGPGLAGGFAYEQYV. CDR3 bases: TGTGCCAGCAGCAAAGACGGGCCGGGACTAGCGGGGGGTTTTGCCTACGAGCAGTACGTC.

The chain recombines TRBV5-6 with TRBJ1-4; D unclear. CDR1 and CDR2 (germline): SGHDT, YYEEEE. The CDR3 has 13 residues. The V and J ends lost 2 bases and 15 bases respectively, with 17 bases between them. CDR3 loop: CASSFGYSQAVFF. CDR3 nucleotides: TGTGCCAGCAGCTTCGGATACTCTCAGGCCGTGTTTTTT. The full variable domain, rest sourced from reference TRBV5-6 and TRBJ1-4, is DAGVTQSPTHLIKTRGQQVTLRCSPKSGHDTVSWYQQALGQGPQFIFQYYEEEERQRGNFPDRFSGHQFPNYSSELNVNALLLGDSALYLCASSFGYSQAVFFGSGTQLSVL.

CDR3 bases: TGTGCCAGCAGCCTGGAGGCGGGGGAAAATCAGCCCCAGCATTTT. Amino acids: CASSLEAGENQPQHF. V usage is TRBV4-2 and J usage is TRBJ1-5; D may be TRBD1 (5 bases). The ends were cut back, 4 bases at V and 4 bases at J, with 14 bases in the middle. There are 15 residues in the CDR3. Germline V gene data show CDR1 as LGHNA and CDR2 as YNFKEQ.

The V call is TRBV5-1, the J call TRBJ2-2, with a tentative D call TRBD1 (5 bases). The CDR3 totals 15 residues. V lost 4 bases to trimming and J lost 1 base, with 11 bases between them. The germline CDR1 and CDR2 sequences are SGHRS and YFSETQ. The CDR3 coding sequence is TGCGCCAGCAGCCTAGGACAAATGAACACCGGGGAGCTGTTTTTT. Translating gives CASSLGQMNTGELFF.

The chain has TRBV29-1 and TRBJ1-1; TRBD1 is a possible D gene (5 bases). CDR3 size: 14 residues. Germline lookup yields CDR1 SQVTM and CDR2 ANQGSEA. Deletions cut 5 bases from V and 1 base from J, with 14 bases between. CDR3 residues: CSVWGGTANTEAFF. CDR3 nucleotides: TGCAGCGTTTGGGGAGGGACTGCGAACACTGAAGCTTTCTTT. The whole variable domain, remainder taken from reference TRBV29-1 and TRBJ1-1, is SAVISQKPSRDICQRGTSLTIQCQVDSQVTMMFWYRQQPGQSLTLIATANQGSEATYESGFVIDKFPISRPNLTFSTLTVSNMSPEDSSIYLCSVWGGTANTEAFFGQGTRLTVV.

V and J are TRBV6-6 and TRBJ2-3; D call uncertain. Germline V CDR1 and CDR2: MNHNY, SVGAGI (reference sequence). The CDR3 has 14 amino acids. CDR3 protein: CAESAAGVADTQYF. The CDR3 DNA reads TGTGCGGAAAGTGCCGCTGGAGTAGCAGATACGCAGTATTTT.

This clone came up once. The chain carries TRBV7-9 and TRBJ1-1; 9 bases align to TRBD1. Germline V gene lookup returns CDR1 SEHNR and CDR2 FQNEAQ (reference sequence). J lost 3 bases, V lost 3 bases, and 5 bases had no gene match. The CDR3 sequence is 15 residues long. The CDR3, as DNA: TGTGCCAGCAGCTTCCAACAGGGGGCGTACACTGAAGCTTTCTTT. This sequence encodes CASSFQQGAYTEAFF.

The J gene is TRBJ1-1, the V gene TRBV29-1, with no clear D. Trimming removed 4 bases at V and 6 bases at J, with 15 bases between. Germline V gives CDR1 SQVTM, CDR2 ANQGSEA. This CDR3 region has 13 residues. CDR3 sequence reads: CSVAGTARSEAFF. CDR3 bases: TGCAGCGTTGCGGGAACAGCACGGTCTGAAGCTTTCTTT. Full variable domain (remainder filled in from reference TRBV29-1 and TRBJ1-1): SAVISQKPSRDICQRGTSLTIQCQVDSQVTMMFWYRQQPGQSLTLIATANQGSEATYESGFVIDKFPISRPNLTFSTLTVSNMSPEDSSIYLCSVAGTARSEAFFGQGTRLTVV.

This CDR3 reads CASSLSDRPSNYGYTF. The CDR3, as DNA: TGTGCCAGCAGCTTATCTGACAGGCCTTCCAACTATGGCTACACCTTC. The chain links TRBV7-9 to TRBJ1-2; D might be TRBD1 (6 bases). Trimming cost V 2 bases and J 2 bases, with 15 bases left between them. The CDR3 extends over 16 amino acids. Germline CDR1 is SEHNR and CDR2 is FQNEAQ (reference sequence).

This clone has just one count. V is TRBV6-5 and J is TRBJ2-5; TRBD1 aligns across 9 bases. The CDR3 covers 15 residues. Germline CDR1 reads MNHEY; CDR2 reads SVGAGI. V trimming: 6 bases; J trimming: 5 bases; junction bases outside the gene matches: 10. In nucleotides, the CDR3 is TGTGCCAGCAGACAGGACAGGGGTTCTCCGGAGACCCAGTACTTC. Protein sequence: CASRQDRGSPETQYF.